This TCR beta chain was identified during a study of T cells in Graves' hyperthyroidism and ophthalmopathy. About the research overall: Peripheral blood samples were taken at initial diagnosis, prior to any treatment. Study-wide results and caveats: Ophthalmopathy was told apart from stable hyperthyroidism by a 13 V-J model. Blood samples included most of the expanded thyroid clonotypes exceeding 0.001.

This CDR3 is built from 15 residues. Germline lookup yields CDR1 MNHEY and CDR2 SMNVEV (reference sequence). The germline V and J ends were trimmed by 5 bases and 4 bases, with 15 bases remaining between them. PBMCs were obtained from over 8.5 ml fresh peripheral blood. A note on this clonotype: Its matching antigen is unknown.

Regions amplified from RNA transcripts were the TCR beta CDR3 regions. During a first-round RT-PCR of the TCR CDR3, the HTBI primer set was used. TCRdb re-called the multiplex PCR reads through MiXCR, storing one row per CDR3 protein. The sample has approximately 570,000 distinct CDR3 sequences; nearly 20% are singletons. The receptor was derived from a man in his forties with Graves' ophthalmopathy. Material for sequencing was blood. V is TRBV27 and J is TRBJ1-5, with D tentatively TRBD1 (5 bases). The CDR3: CASSPGTGFNQPQHF. DNA for the CDR3: TGTGCCAGCAGTCCCGGGACCGGTTTTAATCAGCCCCAGCATTTT.